This T cell receptor beta chain comes out of a study of T-cell memory formation after mild COVID-19. TCRdb re-analysed the 5' RACE reads in MiXCR, keeping a single row per CDR3 protein. This table holds about 270,000 distinct CDR3 sequences, about a sixth found once. The CDR3 is 14 residues long. Deletions cut 2 bases from V and 7 bases from J, with 15 bases between. Germline assignment: CDR1 MNHEY and CDR2 SMNVEV (reference sequence). The study's findings and limits: Memory cells collected pre-infection included some clones that later responded, suggesting cross-reactive memory joined.

This clonotype showed up just a few times. Its cognate antigen is unknown. This sequence was found in a man younger than 35 who had mild COVID-19 (a few samples of this study predate the infection). Cell type and time point are not known. The specimen was PBMCs or a T cell subset sorted from them (not recorded which). This rearrangement joins TRBV27 to TRBJ2-7, with D perhaps TRBD1 (6 bases). The CDR3 loop reads CASSLGGPQGEQYF. For the CDR3, the DNA is TGTGCCAGCAGTTTAGGGGGCCCCCAGGGGGAGCAGTACTTC.